A single T cell receptor (beta chain) is shown here with its context. Its specificity is not known. The CDR3 contains 14 residues. Germline loops: CDR1 SGHTA, CDR2 FQGNSA. Unmatched junction bases numbered 6, after V lost 5 bases and J lost 5 bases. This sample was included in a study of T cell responses to AZD1222 COVID-19 vaccine. Libraries were prepared by immunoSEQ multiplex PCR; TCRdb keeps only in-frame clonotypes and omits some of them. The profile shows over 100,000 clones, around 84% of them singletons. Study-level results: Repertoire sampling was restricted to post-peak T cell response timepoints. CD4 TCRs linked to vaccination spanned spike, dominating at 160-218 and 743-854. Elevations in Spike-specific TCR breadth and depth followed administration of two AZD1222 doses.

The chain uses TRBV7-2 and TRBJ1-2; TRBD1 matches 9 bases. The receptor was derived from an adult in good health. The material was peripheral blood, obtained on day 0 of AZD1222 vaccination. The CDR3 bases are TGTGCCAGCAGCCCGGACAGGGGCCTTTATGGCTACACCTTC. Encoded protein: CASSPDRGLYGYTF.